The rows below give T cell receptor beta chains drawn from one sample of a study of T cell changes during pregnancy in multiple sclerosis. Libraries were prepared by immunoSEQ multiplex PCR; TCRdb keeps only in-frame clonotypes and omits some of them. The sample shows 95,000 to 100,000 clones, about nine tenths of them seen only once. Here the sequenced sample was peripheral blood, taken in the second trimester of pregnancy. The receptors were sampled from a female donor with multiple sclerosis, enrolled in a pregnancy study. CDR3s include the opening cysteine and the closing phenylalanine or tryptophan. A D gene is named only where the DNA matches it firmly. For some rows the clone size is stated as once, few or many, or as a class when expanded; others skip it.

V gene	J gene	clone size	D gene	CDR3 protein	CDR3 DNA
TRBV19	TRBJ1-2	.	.	CASSIGGGYTF	TGTGCCAGTAGTATCGGGGGTGGCTACACCTTC
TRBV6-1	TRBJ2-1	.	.	CASSQERPSYNEQFF	TGTGCCAGCAGTCAAGAGCGGCCTTCCTACAATGAGCAGTTCTTC
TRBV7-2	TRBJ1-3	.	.	CASSIPGGNTIYF	TGTGCCAGCAGCATCCCAGGGGGAAACACCATATATTTT
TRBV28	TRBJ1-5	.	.	CASSLIRGNQPQHF	TGTGCCAGCAGTTTAATCCGGGGGAACCAGCCCCAGCATTTT
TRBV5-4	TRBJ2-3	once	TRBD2	CASSWGGQPDTQYF	TGTGCCAGCAGCTGGGGAGGGCAGCCAGATACGCAGTATTTT
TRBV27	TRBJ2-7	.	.	CASSSISYEQYF	TGTGCCAGCAGTTCAATCAGCTACGAGCAGTACTTC
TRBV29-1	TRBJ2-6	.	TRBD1	CSVGDRGDSGANVLTF	TGCAGCGTCGGGGACAGGGGGGACTCTGGGGCCAACGTCCTGACTTTC
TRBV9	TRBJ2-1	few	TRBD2	CASSAAGAEVNEQFF	TGTGCCAGCAGCGCAGCGGGAGCGGAGGTCAATGAGCAGTTCTTC
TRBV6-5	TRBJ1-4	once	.	CASSYNREKLFF	TGTGCCAGCAGTTACAACAGGGAAAAACTGTTTTTT
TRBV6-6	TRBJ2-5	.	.	CASRSGEIETQYF	TGTGCCAGCAGGTCGGGGGAAATAGAGACCCAGTACTTC
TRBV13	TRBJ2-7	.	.	CASSLTAPGLGEQYF	TGTGCCAGCAGCCTAACCGCCCCAGGGCTCGGCGAGCAGTACTTC
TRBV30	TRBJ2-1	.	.	CAWSVRLDNEQFF	TGTGCCTGGAGTGTAAGACTAGACAATGAGCAGTTCTTC
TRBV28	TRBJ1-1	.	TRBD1	CASTSDRGFLDTEAFF	TGTGCCAGCACCTCTGACAGGGGTTTCCTGGACACTGAAGCTTTCTTT
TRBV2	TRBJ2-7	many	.	CASREGMGEQYF	TGTGCCAGCAGGGAGGGTATGGGCGAGCAGTACTTC
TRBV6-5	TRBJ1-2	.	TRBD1	CATRYRGNYGYTF	TGTGCCACCCGCTACAGGGGAAACTATGGCTACACCTTC
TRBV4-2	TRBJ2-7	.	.	CASSGGPEPDYEQYF	TGTGCCAGCAGCGGCGGTCCGGAGCCGGACTACGAGCAGTACTTC
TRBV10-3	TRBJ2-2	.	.	CAISGQGGPNTGELFF	TGTGCCATCAGTGGTCAGGGGGGTCCTAACACCGGGGAGCTGTTTTTT
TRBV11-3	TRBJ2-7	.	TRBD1	CASSPRGLPYEQYF	TGTGCCAGCAGCCCCAGGGGGCTACCCTACGAGCAGTACTTC
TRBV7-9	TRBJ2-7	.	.	CASSRTGNEQYF	TGTGCCAGCAGCCGTACAGGGAATGAGCAGTACTTC
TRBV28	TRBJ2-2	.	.	CASSSPYIGELFF	TGTGCCAGCAGTTCCCCTTATATCGGGGAGCTGTTTTTT
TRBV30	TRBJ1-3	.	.	CAWTPGNTIYF	TGTGCCTGGACTCCGGGGAACACCATATATTTT
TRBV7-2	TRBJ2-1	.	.	CASSLGNRGRPGYNEQFF	TGTGCCAGCAGCTTAGGTAATAGGGGGAGACCCGGTTACAATGAGCAGTTCTTC
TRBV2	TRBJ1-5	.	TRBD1	CATQGGGWNQPQHF	TGTGCCACCCAGGGGGGAGGCTGGAATCAGCCCCAGCATTTT
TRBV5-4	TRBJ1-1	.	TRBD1	CASSLRRTGGVEAFF	TGTGCCAGCAGCTTAAGGAGGACAGGGGGAGTTGAAGCTTTCTTT
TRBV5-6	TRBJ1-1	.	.	CASRVRVLNTEAFF	TGTGCCAGCAGGGTGAGGGTTCTGAACACTGAAGCTTTCTTT
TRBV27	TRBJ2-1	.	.	CASSSDRSYNEQFF	TGTGCCAGCAGCTCGGACAGATCCTACAATGAGCAGTTCTTC
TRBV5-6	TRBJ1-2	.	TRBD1	CASSLAGTGKGGYTF	TGTGCCAGCAGCTTGGCCGGGACAGGGAAGGGAGGCTACACCTTC
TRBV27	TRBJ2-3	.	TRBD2	CASRISAGLGYTDTQYF	TGTGCCAGCAGAATATCCGCGGGACTAGGTTACACAGATACGCAGTATTTT
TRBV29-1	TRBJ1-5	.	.	CSVDSRNQPQHF	TGCAGCGTCGACAGCCGAAATCAGCCCCAGCATTTT
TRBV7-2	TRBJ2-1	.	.	CASSLYPGSYNEQFF	TGTGCCAGCAGCTTATACCCAGGCTCCTACAATGAGCAGTTCTTC
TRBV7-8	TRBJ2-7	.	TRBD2	CASSLRTSGSYEQYF	TGTGCCAGCAGCCTCCGGACTAGCGGATCCTACGAGCAGTACTTC
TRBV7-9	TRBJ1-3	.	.	CASSSRLNSGNTIYF	TGTGCCAGCAGCTCCCGTCTAAACTCTGGAAACACCATATATTTT
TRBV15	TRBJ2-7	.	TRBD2	CATSRGLAGSSGYEQYF	TGTGCCACCAGCAGAGGCCTCGCGGGATCTAGCGGCTACGAGCAGTACTTC
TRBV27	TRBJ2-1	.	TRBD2	CASRGILAGGYNEQFF	TGTGCCAGCAGGGGAATACTAGCGGGAGGGTACAATGAGCAGTTCTTC
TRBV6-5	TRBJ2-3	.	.	CASRAPLGTDTQYF	TGTGCCAGTCGAGCACCCCTCGGCACAGATACGCAGTATTTT
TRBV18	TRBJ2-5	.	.	CASSPGGQSFDGTQYF	TGTGCCAGCTCACCAGGAGGACAGAGTTTTGACGGGACCCAGTACTTC
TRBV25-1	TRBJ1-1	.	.	CASSLNMNTEAFF	TGTGCCAGCAGCCTTAATATGAACACTGAAGCTTTCTTT
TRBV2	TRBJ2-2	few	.	CASKLNSGELFF	TGTGCCAGCAAATTAAACAGCGGGGAGCTGTTTTTT
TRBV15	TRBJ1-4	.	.	CATSRSGGTNEKLFF	TGTGCCACCAGCAGATCGGGAGGAACTAATGAAAAACTGTTTTTT
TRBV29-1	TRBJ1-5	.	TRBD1	CSARTGPNQPQHF	TGCAGCGCACGGACAGGGCCGAATCAGCCCCAGCATTTT
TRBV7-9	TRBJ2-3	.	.	CASSSQPDTQYF	TGTGCCAGCAGCTCACAGCCAGATACGCAGTATTTT
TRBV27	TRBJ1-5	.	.	CASSRAGVNQPQHF	TGTGCCAGCAGCAGGGCAGGGGTGAATCAGCCCCAGCATTTT
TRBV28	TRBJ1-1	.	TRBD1	CASRGQGSEAFF	TGTGCCAGCAGGGGACAGGGATCTGAAGCTTTCTTT